Detailed here is one T cell receptor beta chain. The antigen this receptor binds is unknown. No qualities accompany the bases; no much larger clone lies one base away. The junction shows trimming of 5 bases on V and 3 bases on J, plus 24 bases between the germline ends. The germline V gene specifies SGHVS as CDR1 and FQNEAQ as CDR2. From cysteine to phenylalanine, the CDR3 is 18 amino acids long. Only the CDR3 DNA is retained, 54 bases long and in frame from the first base. The data originate from a study of shared clonotypes between healthy human individuals (TCRdb year 2020). General notes on the study: The cohort comprised two women and three men aged 18 to 49 years. For each donor, CD4 naive and CD4 memory were each given three plates, CD8 naive was given two plates, and CD8 memory was given one plate. The study deeply sequenced blood TCR repertoires of several healthy adults to estimate repertoire size and the extent of clonotype sharing between individuals. Each donor's leukapheresis produced roughly between roughly 0.85 and 9.5 billion PBMCs. To increase sequencing depth and limit assay-specific biases, different laboratories used diverse techniques to prepare libraries and sequence TCR repertoires. What the study reported, not specific to this receptor: Clonotypes shared by all four sorted-subset donors showed higher generation probabilities than non-shared clonotypes. Rarefaction of sorted-subset datasets indicated incomplete sequencing despite the large sequencing depth. Naive subsets generally had larger estimated clonotype richness than memory subsets. Pairwise subsampling led to the expectation that sequencing depth would affect the degree of clonotype sharing among donors. Sharing across several donors was observed for around 5% of naive CD4, over 3% of naive CD8, about 2.5% of memory CD4, and around 0.42% of memory CD8 clonotypes. The genetic and exposure-history diversity represented was limited by the small number of donors. Only blood was sampled, and tissue TCR repertoires likely differ from those in blood.

The donors were healthy, HIV-negative adults who had no recently reported acute infections or vaccinations. Every donor was a Caucasian adult living in Nashville, Tennessee, USA. Magnetic negative selection was used to enrich CD4+ T cells, after which naive cells were positively selected on CD45RA and the negative fraction became the memory subset. Blood was obtained by leukapheresis, after which PBMCs were separated by Ficoll-Histopaque density gradient centrifugation and cryopreserved in liquid nitrogen vapor phase. Analytical flow cytometry was used to check the purity and quantity of each magnetically sorted T cell population. Genomic DNA was isolated from each sorted fraction and quantified by UV absorbance on a Nanodrop 2000c. TCR CDR3 regions were amplified from genomic DNA by multiplex PCR using the deep immunoSEQ assay. Genomic DNA extracted from each cell subset was distributed evenly over all wells of several immunoSEQ 96-well plates, and each plate served as one replicate. For sorted subsets, 200 to 250 ng of genomic DNA, equivalent to 25,000 to 30,000 T cell genomes, went into each replicate PCR. Purified libraries were quantified with a Qubit 3.0 fluorometer, sized on a Bioanalyzer 2100, and re-quantified with the KAPA Library Quantification kit. Every immunoSEQ 96-well plate was sequenced on a dedicated single-read 150-cycle Illumina NextSeq 550 flow cell. The original methods were these. The immunoSEQ output contained only junctional sequences without quality scores, so filtering could not match that applied to full-length reads. Sequences were annotated with PyIR, a Python wrapper for IgBLAST v1.9, and V/J genes and CDR3 were assigned using IMGT germline references. Reads with weak V/J assignments (E-value above 1e-6), missing CDR3, stop codons, out-of-frame junctions, or ambiguous translated residues were removed. V3J clonotypes were defined by identical inferred V gene, J gene, and CDR3 amino acid sequence. Percentage overlap between repertoires was calculated by dividing the number of shared unique clonotypes by the size of the smaller repertoire. Three approaches were used to assess repertoire richness: RTK rarefaction, the Chao1 estimator, and Recon v2.1 estimates of unobserved clonotypes. Generation probabilities for all TCRbeta clonotypes obtained by the gDNA method from four donors were computed using OLGA. Here the immuneACCESS table is served through TCRdb, limited to in-frame sequences with V and J called. Missing clones are a known gap in these copies; in checked studies unresolved V genes cover under half, and the rest lacks a known reason. V, J and clone size reflect that table, while D and trimming were determined from the DNA. The sample data list about 1 million clones, and approximately 68% of these were observed just once. The top ten hold approximately 1.5% of the sample.

The chain is made from TRBV7-8 and TRBJ2-3; the D call is tentative, TRBD1 or TRBD2, as each matches 6 bases. Sequencing was done on a sample of memory CD4+ T cells sorted from blood. The cell subset or site label here, explained by the study, means: CD45RA-negative fraction. This clonotype was obtained from a man between 18 and 29 years old in good health. The CDR3 region reads CASSLRTRGVLGTDTQYF. The nucleotide sequence reads TGTGCCAGCAGCCTACGGACAAGGGGGGTACTAGGGACAGATACGCAGTATTTT. Supplemented by the reference TRBV7-8 and TRBJ2-3 proteins around the CDR3, the complete variable domain is GAGVSQSPRYKVAKRGQDVALRCDPISGHVSLFWYQQALGQGPEFLTYFQNEAQLDKSGLPSDRFFAERPEGSVSTLKIQRTQQEDSAVYLCASSLRTRGVLGTDTQYFGPGTRLTVL.